The present T cell receptor beta chain was sequenced within a study of blood T cell repertoires in COVID-19. At the level of the study: The analysed material was cDNA or gDNA that came from T cells, B-cell-depleted T cells, or PBMCs.

Source study methods: Estimates of nucleated cell counts were drawn from the amplification of reference gene primers. The method was immunoSEQ multiplex PCR; TCRdb's version includes in-frame clones alone and lacks a portion of them. Clone size and the V and J calls come from that table; the DNA yielded D and trimming. The data show roughly 520,000 clones, over 75% seen once. Membership in each cohort depended on participant-reported clinical history. Symptom resolution, clearance, or two negative PCRs marked donors in Cohort 3 as recovered. From germline, CDR1 is MNHEY and CDR2 SVGEGT. V was shortened by 5 bases and J by 1 base, with 20 bases between the two germline ends. The CDR3 length is 17 residues.

The rearrangement links TRBV6-2 or TRBV6-3 to TRBJ2-5, with D unresolved. The sequence was obtained from a woman aged 35 to 49 who had recovered from COVID-19. Sequencing used PBMCs or T cells enriched from blood (not recorded which). This CDR3 is CASSPPVVYFPQETQYF. Written as DNA, the CDR3 is TGTGCCAGCAGTCCCCCCGTCGTGTATTTCCCCCAAGAGACCCAGTACTTC.